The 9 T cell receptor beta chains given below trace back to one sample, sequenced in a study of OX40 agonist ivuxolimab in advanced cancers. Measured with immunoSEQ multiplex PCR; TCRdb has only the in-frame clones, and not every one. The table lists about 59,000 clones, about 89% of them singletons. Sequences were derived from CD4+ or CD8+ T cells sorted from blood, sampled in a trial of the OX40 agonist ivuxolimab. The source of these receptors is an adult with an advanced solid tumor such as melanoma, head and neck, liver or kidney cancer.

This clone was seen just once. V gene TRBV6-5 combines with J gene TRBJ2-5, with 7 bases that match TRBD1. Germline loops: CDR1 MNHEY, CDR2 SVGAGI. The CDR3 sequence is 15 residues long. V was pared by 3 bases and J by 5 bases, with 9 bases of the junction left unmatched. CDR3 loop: CASSYGQAFRETQYF. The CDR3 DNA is TGTGCCAGCAGTTATGGACAGGCCTTCCGGGAGACCCAGTACTTC.

CDR3 sequence (DNA): TGCGCCAGCAGCTTGGAACTCAATAGGGGTACGCAGTATTTT. This translates into CASSLELNRGTQYF. This sequence joins TRBV5-1 and TRBJ2-3, with a possible D match to TRBD1 (5 bases). V shed 0 bases and J shed 8 bases, with 13 bases lying between them. Germline lookup yields CDR1 SGHRS and CDR2 YFSETQ. The CDR3 has 14 residues.

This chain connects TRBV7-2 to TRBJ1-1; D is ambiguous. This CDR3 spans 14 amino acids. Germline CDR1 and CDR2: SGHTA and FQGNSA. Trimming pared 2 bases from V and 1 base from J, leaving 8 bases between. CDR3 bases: TGTGCCAGCAGCTTAAACCGTCAGAACACTGAAGCTTTCTTT. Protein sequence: CASSLNRQNTEAFF.

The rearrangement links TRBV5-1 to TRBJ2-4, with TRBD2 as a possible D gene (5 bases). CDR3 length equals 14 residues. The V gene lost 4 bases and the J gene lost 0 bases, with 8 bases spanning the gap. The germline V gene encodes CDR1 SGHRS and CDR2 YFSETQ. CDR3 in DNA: TGCGCCAGCAGCCTTAGCGCAGCCAAAAACATTCAGTACTTC. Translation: CASSLSAAKNIQYF.

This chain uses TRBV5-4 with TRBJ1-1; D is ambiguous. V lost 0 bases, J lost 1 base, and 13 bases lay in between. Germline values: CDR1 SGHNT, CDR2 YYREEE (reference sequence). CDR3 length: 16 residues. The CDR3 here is CASSLEPGRGNTEAFF. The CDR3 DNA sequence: TGTGCCAGCAGCTTGGAGCCGGGTCGGGGGAACACTGAAGCTTTCTTT. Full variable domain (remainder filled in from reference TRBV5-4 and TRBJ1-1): ETGVTQSPTHLIKTRGQQVTLRCSSQSGHNTVSWYQQALGQGPQFIFQYYREEENGRGNFPPRFSGLQFPNYSSELNVNALELDDSALYLCASSLEPGRGNTEAFFGQGTRLTVV.

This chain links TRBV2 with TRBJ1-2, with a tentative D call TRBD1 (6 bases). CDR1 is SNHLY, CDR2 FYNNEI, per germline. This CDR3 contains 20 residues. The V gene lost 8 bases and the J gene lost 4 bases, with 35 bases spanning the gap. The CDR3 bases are TGTGCCAGCCACGGGGGCAAAAAAAACACCTGGGGGCCTCGCATCTATGGCTACACCTTC. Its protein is CASHGGKKNTWGPRIYGYTF.

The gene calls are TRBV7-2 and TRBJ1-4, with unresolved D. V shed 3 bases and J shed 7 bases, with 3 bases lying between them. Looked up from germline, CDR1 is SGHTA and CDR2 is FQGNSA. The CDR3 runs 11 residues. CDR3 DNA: TGTGCCAGCAGCTTTCGTGAAAAACTGTTTTTT. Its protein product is CASSFREKLFF.

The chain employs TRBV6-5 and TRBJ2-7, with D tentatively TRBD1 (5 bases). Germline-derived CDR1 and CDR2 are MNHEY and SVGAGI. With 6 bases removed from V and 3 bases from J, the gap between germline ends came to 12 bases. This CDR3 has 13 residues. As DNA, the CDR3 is TGTGCCAGCAGAACGCCAGGGTACTACGAGCAGTACTTC. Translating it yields CASRTPGYYEQYF.

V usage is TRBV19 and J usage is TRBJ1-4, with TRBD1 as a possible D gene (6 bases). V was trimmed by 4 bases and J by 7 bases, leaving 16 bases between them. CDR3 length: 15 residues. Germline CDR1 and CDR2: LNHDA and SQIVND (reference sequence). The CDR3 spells CASSTLQGPAEKLFF. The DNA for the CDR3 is TGTGCCAGTAGTACCCTTCAGGGGCCGGCTGAAAAACTGTTTTTT.